Below are 29 T cell receptor beta chains sequenced from a single sample in a study of OX40 agonist ivuxolimab in advanced cancers. Data came from immunoSEQ multiplex PCR; TCRdb stores just in-frame clones and leaves some out. The sample has 65,000 to 85,000 clones; 90% to 95% are singletons. The input for sequencing was CD4+ or CD8+ T cells sorted from blood, taken in a trial of the OX40 agonist ivuxolimab. The receptors were sampled from an adult with an advanced solid tumor such as melanoma, head and neck, liver or kidney cancer.

The gene calls are TRBV11-2 and TRBJ1-6; no reliable D call. Germline CDR1 SGHAT, CDR2 FQNNGV. V gave up 6 bases and J gave up 8 bases, with 17 bases separating them. The CDR3 totals 15 residues. Here the CDR3 reads CASRPQEFGHSPLHF. As DNA, the CDR3 is TGTGCCAGCAGGCCGCAGGAATTCGGTCATTCACCCCTCCACTTT. The complete variable domain, with remaining parts taken from reference TRBV11-2 and TRBJ1-6, reads EAGVAQSPRYKIIEKRQSVAFWCNPISGHATLYWYQQILGQGPKLLIQFQNNGVVDDSQLPKDRFSAERLKGVDSTLKIQPAKLEDSAVYLCASRPQEFGHSPLHFGNGTRLTVT.

The DNA of the CDR3 is TGTGCCAGCAGCTTAAGTCCGACAGGGCTACTACGAGAGCAGTACTTC. Translated, it gives CASSLSPTGLLREQYF. The rearrangement joins TRBV7-3 to TRBJ2-7; 7 nucleotides match TRBD1. The CDR3 length is 16 residues. Germline CDR1 and CDR2: SGHTA and FQGTGA. The trim removed 1 base at V and 7 bases at J, leaving 13 bases unmatched.

This chain uses TRBV9 with TRBJ2-5; 10 bases map to TRBD2. The CDR3 is 16 residues long. With V trimmed by 2 bases and J by 0 bases, 4 bases remained unmatched. Germline V gene data show CDR1 as SGDLS and CDR2 as YYNGEE. CDR3 protein: CASSVETSGYQETQYF. CDR3 sequence (DNA): TGTGCCAGCAGCGTGGAGACTAGCGGGTACCAAGAGACCCAGTACTTC.

In DNA, the CDR3 is TGTGCCAGCAGCGACAACCGGGACAGGGAAAACTATGGCTACACCTTC. Protein: CASSDNRDRENYGYTF. This chain links TRBV9 with TRBJ1-2; TRBD1 aligns across 9 bases. Germline CDR1 and CDR2: SGDLS and YYNGEE. This CDR3 spans 16 amino acids. Trimming cost V 3 bases and J 2 bases; bases outside gene matches: 8.

The CDR3, as DNA: TGTGCCAGCAACATACAGGGAGCGGGCACTGAAGCTTTCTTT. It specifies CASNIQGAGTEAFF. The chain joins TRBV5-4 to TRBJ1-1; a possible D gene is TRBD1 (6 bases). CDR3 length equals 14 residues. Between the trimmed V and J ends, which lost 6 bases and 4 bases, there was a span of 16 bases. The germline V gene has CDR1 SGHNT and CDR2 YYREEE (reference sequence).

The V and J genes are TRBV4-3 and TRBJ1-1; D is undetermined. CDR3 size: 14 residues. V was trimmed by 3 bases and J by 5 bases, leaving 13 bases between them. CDR1 and CDR2 (germline): LGHNA, YSLEER. DNA of the CDR3: TGCGCCAGCAGCCAGGAAGGTTGGCGAACTGAAGCTTTCTTT. This codes for CASSQEGWRTEAFF.

Comments on this clone: This same CDR3 is encoded by further DNA sequences in the sample. The chain combines TRBV4-1 with TRBJ2-7; D tentatively fits TRBD1 or TRBD2 (5 bases each). CDR3 length: 13 residues. V shed 0 bases and J shed 6 bases, with 9 bases lying between them. Germline-derived CDR1 and CDR2 are MGHRA and YSYEKL. CDR3 DNA: TGCGCCAGCAGCCAAGATTCGGGGACCGAGCAGTACTTC. It is translated as CASSQDSGTEQYF.

This clone was observed a single time. The rearrangement uses TRBV10-3 and TRBJ2-2, with 9 nucleotides matching TRBD1. V lost 4 bases to trimming and J lost 3 bases; unmatched junction nucleotides: 9. This CDR3 spans 17 amino acids. The germline V gene has CDR1 ENHRY and CDR2 SYGVKD. The CDR3 nucleotides read TGTGCCATCAGTGGGCCCACAGGGGGCTGGGACACCGGGGAGCTGTTTTTT. Translation: CAISGPTGGWDTGELFF.

This clone was found once. V is TRBV5-1 and J is TRBJ2-1; D may be TRBD1 (6 bases). Germline V gene lookup returns CDR1 SGHRS and CDR2 YFSETQ. The CDR3 spans 16 residues. The V and J ends lost 0 bases and 3 bases respectively, with 13 bases between them. For the CDR3, the DNA is TGCGCCAGCAGCTTGGGTTCGCAGGGGAGCTACAATGAGCAGTTCTTC. Translation: CASSLGSQGSYNEQFF. The full variable domain, with the rest looked up from reference TRBV5-1 and TRBJ2-1, is KAGVTQTPRYLIKTRGQQVTLSCSPISGHRSVSWYQQTPGQGLQFLFEYFSETQRNKGNFPGRFSGRQFSNSRSEMNVSTLELGDSALYLCASSLGSQGSYNEQFFGPGTRLTVL.

This chain joins TRBV6-5 and TRBJ2-7; TRBD2 agrees at 9 bases. V was pared by 0 bases and J by 4 bases, with 4 bases of the junction left unmatched. Germline CDR1 MNHEY, CDR2 SVGAGI. The CDR3 spans 15 residues. This chain's CDR3 is CASSYSASGAYEQYF. The CDR3 DNA reads TGTGCCAGCAGTTACTCAGCTAGCGGGGCGTACGAGCAGTACTTC.

The rearrangement joins TRBV5-1 to TRBJ2-7; D might be TRBD1 (6 bases). Between the trimmed V and J ends, which lost 2 bases and 6 bases, there was a span of 9 bases. The CDR3 runs to 12 residues. Germline CDR1 reads SGHRS; CDR2 reads YFSETQ. The CDR3 DNA sequence: TGCGCCAGCAGCTTCCAGGGGTTCGAGCAGTACTTC. Encoded protein: CASSFQGFEQYF.

The gene calls are TRBV4-3 and TRBJ2-2; perhaps TRBD1 as D (6 bases). This CDR3 spans 15 amino acids. From germline, CDR1 is LGHNA and CDR2 YSLEER. V gave up 4 bases and J gave up 3 bases, with 12 bases separating them. Here the CDR3 reads CASSLHRVDTGELFF. CDR3 sequence (DNA): TGCGCCAGCAGCCTACACAGGGTCGACACCGGGGAGCTGTTTTTT.

The J gene is TRBJ2-5, the V gene TRBV7-7; D call uncertain. The V gene's germline CDR1 is SSHAT and CDR2 FNYEAQ (reference sequence). Trimming removed 2 bases at V and 2 bases at J, with 12 bases between. This CDR3 comprises 15 residues. CDR3 in amino acids: CASSLSPDRQETQYF. CDR3 coding DNA: TGTGCCAGCAGCTTATCGCCAGACCGTCAAGAGACCCAGTACTTC.

The V call is TRBV27, the J call TRBJ2-7; 7 nucleotides line up with TRBD1. This CDR3 contains 15 residues. The germline V gene encodes CDR1 MNHEY and CDR2 SMNVEV (reference sequence). V was clipped by 5 bases and J by 5 bases; unmatched bases: 12. The DNA of the CDR3 is TGTGCCAGCAGTACGCTACAGGGGTTAAAGGACGAGCAGTACTTC. This translates into CASSTLQGLKDEQYF.

The chain carries TRBV7-2 and TRBJ1-4; weak D call: TRBD1 (6 bases). The V end was cut by 1 base, the J end by 7 bases, with 13 bases between. Per germline, CDR1 SGHTA and CDR2 FQGNSA. The CDR3 contains 15 residues. The CDR3 bases are TGTGCCAGCAGCTTAGAGCGGGGGCTGGGTGAAAAACTGTTTTTT. It yields the protein CASSLERGLGEKLFF.

This clone was seen only a few times. The gene calls are TRBV27 and TRBJ2-1, with D perhaps matching TRBD2 (5 bases). With 4 bases removed from V and 1 base from J, the gap between germline ends came to 14 bases. The germline gives CDR1 MNHEY, CDR2 SMNVEV (reference sequence). CDR3 size: 16 residues. The CDR3 bases are TGTGCCAGCAGTTGGACTGGATTCACTTCCTACAATGAGCAGTTCTTC. Its translation is CASSWTGFTSYNEQFF.

The V call is TRBV4-3, the J call TRBJ1-4; a possible D gene is TRBD1 (6 bases). CDR1 LGHNA and CDR2 YSLEER come from the germline V gene. V was pared by 5 bases and J by 8 bases, with 18 bases between. This CDR3 is 15 amino acids long. CDR3 nucleotides: TGCGCCAGCAGCGGGGACACAGGGACCCCAGAAAAACTGTTTTTT. Its protein product is CASSGDTGTPEKLFF.

In nucleotides, the CDR3 is TGCGCCAGCAGCTCGGGGGCAGGACCAGATACGCAGTATTTT. As protein: CASSSGAGPDTQYF. The V and J genes are TRBV5-1 and TRBJ2-3, with D tentatively TRBD1 or TRBD2 (6 bases each). The CDR3 is made up of 14 amino acids. CDR1 SGHRS and CDR2 YFSETQ come from the germline V gene. V lost 3 bases and J 4 bases, leaving 12 bases between the germline ends.

The chain couples TRBV4-3 to TRBJ1-4; D not resolved. This CDR3 contains 13 residues. V gave up 8 bases and J gave up 2 bases, with 9 bases separating them. CDR1 is LGHNA, CDR2 YSLEER, per germline. DNA of the CDR3: TGCGCCAGCGGGAGACTGACTAATGAAAAACTGTTTTTT. This sequence encodes CASGRLTNEKLFF.

V and J are TRBV14 and TRBJ2-2; 7 nucleotides agree with TRBD1. This CDR3 is 15 amino acids long. Per the germline V gene, CDR1 is SGHDN and CDR2 is FVKESK. The V and J ends lost 3 bases and 3 bases, in that order; junction bases with no gene match: 4. This CDR3 reads CASSQVTGYTGELFF. CDR3 in DNA: TGTGCCAGCAGCCAGGTGACAGGGTACACCGGGGAGCTGTTTTTT. The variable domain in full, with the rest retrieved from reference TRBV14 and TRBJ2-2, is EAGVTQFPSHSVIEKGQTVTLRCDPISGHDNLYWYRRVMGKEIKFLLHFVKESKQDESGMPNNRFLAERTGGTYSTLKVQPAELEDSGVYFCASSQVTGYTGELFFGEGSRLTVL.

The chain recombines TRBV19 with TRBJ2-1, with a weak D call TRBD2 (5 bases). V was pared by 1 base and J by 5 bases, with 18 bases between. This CDR3 contains 17 residues. From germline, CDR1 is LNHDA and CDR2 SQIVND (reference sequence). The CDR3 is CASSIVGRLYGDNEQFF. CDR3 coding DNA: TGTGCCAGTAGTATAGTTGGGCGGCTCTACGGGGACAATGAGCAGTTCTTC.

V usage is TRBV13 and J usage is TRBJ2-7; D unclear. CDR3 length: 12 residues. CDR1 and CDR2 from the germline V gene are PRHDT and FYEKMQ (reference sequence). The germline V and J ends were trimmed by 2 bases and 6 bases, with 8 bases remaining between them. Written as DNA, the CDR3 is TGTGCCAGCAGCTTATCTCTCCGCGAGCAGTACTTC. It specifies CASSLSLREQYF.

The chain employs TRBV25-1 and TRBJ2-1; D remains ambiguous. The CDR3 sequence is 13 residues long. Germline loops: CDR1 MGHDK, CDR2 SYGVNS. Trimming left V 5 bases short and J 0 bases short, with 5 bases between. The CDR3 bases are TGTGCCAGCAGTCCGAGCTCCTACAATGAGCAGTTCTTC. Its translation: CASSPSSYNEQFF.

In its sample, this clone was seen once. The chain couples TRBV10-3 to TRBJ2-1, with 10 bases identical to TRBD2. V shed 3 bases and J 6 bases; nucleotides not matched to a gene: 14. Germline CDR1 and CDR2: ENHRY and SYGVKD. The CDR3 consists of 18 residues. Written as DNA, the CDR3 is TGTGCCATCAGTGAACCAGGACGTGGGGCTAGCGGGAGCAATGAGCAGTTCTTC. Translating it yields CAISEPGRGASGSNEQFF.

The gene calls are TRBV27 and TRBJ2-1, with TRBD1 matching over 7 bases. CDR1 and CDR2 (germline): MNHEY, SMNVEV (reference sequence). The junction had 4 bases not matched to a gene; V was cut back by 3 bases and J by 8 bases. This CDR3 has 13 residues. DNA of the CDR3: TGTGCCAGCAGTTTGTTTAGGGGGCATGAGCAGTTCTTC. Its translation is CASSLFRGHEQFF.

This clone showed up just once. CDR3 loop: CASSSFGAGTTSLQYF. The CDR3 DNA sequence: TGTGCCAGCAGCTCATTTGGGGCCGGGACGACCTCACTGCAGTACTTC. The V gene is TRBV13, the J gene TRBJ2-7, with D perhaps given as TRBD1 or TRBD2 (5 bases each). Germline V gene sequence: CDR1 PRHDT, CDR2 FYEKMQ (reference sequence). This CDR3 is built from 16 residues. V lost 4 bases, J lost 9 bases, and 25 bases lay in between. The variable domain in full, completed from reference TRBV13 and TRBJ2-7, reads AAGVIQSPRHLIKEKRETATLKCYPIPRHDTVYWYQQGPGQDPQFLISFYEKMQSDKGSIPDRFSAQQFSDYHSELNMSSLELGDSALYFCASSSFGAGTTSLQYFGPGTRLTVT.

The chain employs TRBV7-3 and TRBJ1-1; TRBD1 matches 8 bases. Germline V gives CDR1 SGHTA, CDR2 FQGTGA. Trimming removed 5 bases from V and 3 bases from J; junction bases left unmatched: 2. This CDR3 is built from 13 residues. The CDR3 DNA reads TGTGCCAGCAGCCGGACAGGGTACACTGAAGCTTTCTTT. It specifies CASSRTGYTEAFF.

CDR3 protein: CASSLTILGVTNYGYTF. The CDR3 DNA sequence: TGCGCCAGCAGCCTTACGATCTTGGGGGTTACTAACTATGGCTACACCTTC. The chain joins TRBV4-1 to TRBJ1-2; TRBD1 might be the D (5 bases). The CDR3 covers 17 residues. The germline gives CDR1 MGHRA, CDR2 YSYEKL. The V gene lost 4 bases and the J gene lost 0 bases, with 18 bases spanning the gap.

This chain joins TRBV4-3 and TRBJ2-1; 15 bases line up with TRBD2. Trimming took 4 bases from V and 7 from J; bases not matched to a gene: 2. The CDR3 runs to 15 residues. Germline CDR1 is LGHNA and CDR2 is YSLEER. CDR3 sequence reads: CASSRTSGGGNEQFF. CDR3 nucleotide sequence: TGCGCCAGCAGCCGGACTAGCGGGGGGGGAAATGAGCAGTTCTTC.